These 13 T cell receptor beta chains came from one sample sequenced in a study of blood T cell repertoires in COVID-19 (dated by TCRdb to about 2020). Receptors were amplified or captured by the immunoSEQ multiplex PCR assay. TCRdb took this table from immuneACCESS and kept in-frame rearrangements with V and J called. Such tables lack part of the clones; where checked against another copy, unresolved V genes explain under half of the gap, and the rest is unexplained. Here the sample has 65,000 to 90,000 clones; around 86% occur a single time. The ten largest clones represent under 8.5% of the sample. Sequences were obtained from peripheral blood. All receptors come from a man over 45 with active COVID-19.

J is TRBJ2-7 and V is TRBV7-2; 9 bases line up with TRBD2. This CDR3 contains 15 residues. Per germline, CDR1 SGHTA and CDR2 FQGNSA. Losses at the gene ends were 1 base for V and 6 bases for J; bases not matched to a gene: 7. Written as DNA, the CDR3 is TGTGCCAGCAGCTTAGAAAGCGGGGGGCCATCCGAGCAGTACTTC. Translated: CASSLESGGPSEQYF.

The CDR3 region is CASSLWGGTFLSDYNSPLHF. The DNA of the CDR3 is TGTGCCAGCAGTTTGTGGGGGGGTACGTTCCTATCGGATTATAATTCACCCCTCCACTTT. V gene TRBV27 combines with J gene TRBJ1-6; D might be TRBD1 (5 bases). This CDR3 spans 20 amino acids. The V and J ends lost 3 bases and 4 bases respectively, with 25 bases between them. Germline V CDR1 and CDR2: MNHEY, SMNVEV (reference sequence).

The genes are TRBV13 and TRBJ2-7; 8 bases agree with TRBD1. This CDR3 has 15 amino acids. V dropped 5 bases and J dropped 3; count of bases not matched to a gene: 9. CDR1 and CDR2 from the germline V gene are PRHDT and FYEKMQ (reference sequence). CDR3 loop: CASSRVAGGIYEQYF. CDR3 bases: TGTGCCAGCAGCCGCGTTGCAGGGGGCATCTACGAGCAGTACTTC.

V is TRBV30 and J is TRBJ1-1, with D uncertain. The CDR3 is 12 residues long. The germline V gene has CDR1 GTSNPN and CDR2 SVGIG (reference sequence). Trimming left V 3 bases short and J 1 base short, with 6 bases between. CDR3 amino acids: CAWRRENTEAFF. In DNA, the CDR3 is TGTGCCTGGAGGAGGGAGAACACTGAAGCTTTCTTT.

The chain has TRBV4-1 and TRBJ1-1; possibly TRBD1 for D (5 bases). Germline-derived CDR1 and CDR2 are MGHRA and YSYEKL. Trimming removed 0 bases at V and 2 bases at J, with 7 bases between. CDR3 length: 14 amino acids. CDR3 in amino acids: CASSQDRANTEAFF. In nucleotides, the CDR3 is TGCGCCAGCAGCCAAGACAGGGCTAACACTGAAGCTTTCTTT.

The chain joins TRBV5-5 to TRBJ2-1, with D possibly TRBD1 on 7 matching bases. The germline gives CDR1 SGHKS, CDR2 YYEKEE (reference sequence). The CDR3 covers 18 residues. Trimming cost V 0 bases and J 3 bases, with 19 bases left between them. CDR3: CASSLAAGGQRGYNEQFF. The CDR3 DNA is TGTGCCAGCAGCTTGGCCGCAGGGGGGCAGAGGGGCTACAATGAGCAGTTCTTC.

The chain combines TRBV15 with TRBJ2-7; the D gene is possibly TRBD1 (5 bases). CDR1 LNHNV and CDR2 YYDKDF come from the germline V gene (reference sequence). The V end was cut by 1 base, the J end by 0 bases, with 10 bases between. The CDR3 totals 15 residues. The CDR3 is CATSRGAGPSYEQYF. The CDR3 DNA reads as TGTGCCACCAGCAGAGGGGCAGGGCCCTCCTACGAGCAGTACTTC.

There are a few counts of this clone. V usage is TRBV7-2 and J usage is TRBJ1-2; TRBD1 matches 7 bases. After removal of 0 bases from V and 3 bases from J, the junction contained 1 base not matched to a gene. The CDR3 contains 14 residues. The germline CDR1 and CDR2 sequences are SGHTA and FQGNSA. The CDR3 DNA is TGTGCCAGCAGCTTAGCGACAGGGCACTATGGCTACACCTTC. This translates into CASSLATGHYGYTF.

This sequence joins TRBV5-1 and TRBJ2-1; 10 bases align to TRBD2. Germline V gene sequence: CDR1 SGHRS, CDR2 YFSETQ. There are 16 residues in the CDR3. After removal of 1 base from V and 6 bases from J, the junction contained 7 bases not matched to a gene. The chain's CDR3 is CASSLSLAGVGNEQFF. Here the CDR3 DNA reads TGCGCCAGCAGCTTGAGCCTAGCGGGAGTGGGCAATGAGCAGTTCTTC.

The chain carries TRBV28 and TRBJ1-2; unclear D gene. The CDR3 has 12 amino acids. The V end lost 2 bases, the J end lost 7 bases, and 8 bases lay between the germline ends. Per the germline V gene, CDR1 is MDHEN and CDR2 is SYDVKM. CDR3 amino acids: CASSLAGSGYTF. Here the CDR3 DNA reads TGTGCCAGCAGTTTAGCGGGGTCTGGCTACACCTTC.

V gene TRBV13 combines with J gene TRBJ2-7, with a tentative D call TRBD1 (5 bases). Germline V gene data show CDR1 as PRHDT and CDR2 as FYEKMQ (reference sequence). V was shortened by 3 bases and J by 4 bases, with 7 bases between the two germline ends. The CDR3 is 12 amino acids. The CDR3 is CASSFRDYEQYF. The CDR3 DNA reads TGTGCCAGCAGCTTCAGGGATTACGAGCAGTACTTC.

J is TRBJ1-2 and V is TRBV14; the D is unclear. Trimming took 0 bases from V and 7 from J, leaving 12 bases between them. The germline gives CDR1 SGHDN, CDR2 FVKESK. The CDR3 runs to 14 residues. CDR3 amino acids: CASSQERAGSGYTF. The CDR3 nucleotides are TGTGCCAGCAGCCAAGAGAGGGCAGGAAGTGGCTACACCTTC.

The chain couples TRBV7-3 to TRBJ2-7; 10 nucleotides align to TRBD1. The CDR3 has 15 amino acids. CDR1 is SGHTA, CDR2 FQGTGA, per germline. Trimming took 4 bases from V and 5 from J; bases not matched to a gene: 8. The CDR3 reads CASSSPGQGHNEQYF. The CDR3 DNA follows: TGTGCCAGCAGCTCCCCGGGACAGGGGCACAACGAGCAGTACTTC.